This T cell receptor (beta chain) stems from a study of beta chain features in type 1 diabetes. V shed 1 base and J 0 bases; nucleotides not matched to a gene: 2. Germline CDR1 SGHAT, CDR2 FQNNGV. The CDR3 runs to 16 residues. General study points: Patients and controls would share equally any PCR tilt toward shorter templates. Moderately but significantly shorter TCRB CDR3s were found in Type 1 diabetes patients in all four CD4+ subsets. Cells with high TCR expression could be over-represented by cDNA sequencing.

This clone was observed a handful of times. What it binds is unknown. Every donor had blood drawn once into heparin, roughly 110 mL on average. Investigators reverse transcribed all isolated RNA, so they sequenced expressed TCRB transcripts. The read count averaged around 4 million across naive, central memory and regulatory T cell samples. The table came from immunoSEQ multiplex PCR; TCRdb's copy has only in-frame clones and leaves some out. Here the sample spans about 99,000 clones, 25% to 30% being singletons. This rearrangement joins TRBV11-2 to TRBJ2-1, with 8 positions matching TRBD2. The receptor was isolated from a woman under 30 with type 1 diabetes. The sequencing input was central memory CD4+ T cells from blood. DNA of the CDR3: TGTGCCAGCAGCTTAGGGGCGGGAGGCTCCTACAATGAGCAGTTCTTC. Translated, it gives CASSLGAGGSYNEQFF. The whole variable domain, filled in from reference TRBV11-2 and TRBJ2-1, reads EAGVAQSPRYKIIEKRQSVAFWCNPISGHATLYWYQQILGQGPKLLIQFQNNGVVDDSQLPKDRFSAERLKGVDSTLKIQPAKLEDSAVYLCASSLGAGGSYNEQFFGPGTRLTVL.